The clone carrying this TCR beta chain showed up just a few times. Its antigen is not known. The record originates from a study of shared clonotypes between healthy human individuals. Points from the study as a whole: Generally, naive subsets (rather than memory subsets) showed larger estimated richness.

CDR3 length equals 14 residues. V was cut by 4 bases and J by 0 bases, with 10 bases left in between. CDR1 is SGHDT, CDR2 YYEEEE, per germline. CD4+ cells underwent separation, giving CD45RA+ naive and CD45RA-negative memory subsets. Genomic DNA of each subset was evenly split across several immunoSEQ plates. The data were produced by immunoSEQ multiplex PCR, yet TCRdb's version contains in-frame clones alone and is incomplete. Of about 2,500,000 clones in the sample, around nine tenths were seen once. The genes are TRBV5-6 and TRBJ1-1; D call uncertain. Specimen: naive CD4+ T cells sorted from blood. Described subset: CD45RA+ positively selected. This sequence originates from a young man in good health. CDR3 sequence (DNA): TGTGCCAGCAGCCGACGGGTCCTGAACACTGAAGCTTTCTTT. Translated: CASSRRVLNTEAFF. The full variable domain, completed using reference TRBV5-6 and TRBJ1-1, is DAGVTQSPTHLIKTRGQQVTLRCSPKSGHDTVSWYQQALGQGPQFIFQYYEEEERQRGNFPDRFSGHQFPNYSSELNVNALLLGDSALYLCASSRRVLNTEAFFGQGTRLTVV.